The entry below gives a single T cell receptor (beta chain) sequence along with its context. This specimen belongs to a study of blood T cell repertoires in COVID-19. Study at large: The analysed material was cDNA or gDNA that came from T cells, B-cell-depleted T cells, or PBMCs.

CDR3 length: 17 amino acids. V gave up 0 bases and J gave up 7 bases; unmatched junction bases: 9. Per the germline V gene, CDR1 is SGHDN and CDR2 is FVKESK. Source study methods: Estimation of nucleated cell counts relied on the amplification of reference gene primers. Clones were read by immunoSEQ multiplex PCR, and TCRdb kept only the in-frame ones, dropping some. V and J calls and clone size come straight from that table; D and trimming were deduced from the DNA. The sample holds approximately 81,000 clones, around 91% seen once. The receptor was derived from a man in his 70s with active or convalescent COVID-19. The chain is built from TRBV14 and TRBJ1-2; 12 bases align to TRBD1. The sample was peripheral blood. CDR3 protein: CASSQEIRDRGRGGYTF. The CDR3 DNA reads as TGTGCCAGCAGCCAAGAGATTCGGGACAGGGGGCGAGGTGGCTACACCTTC.